These T cell receptor beta chains were read from a single sample in a study of cytomegalovirus exposure and HLA in healthy donors. Measured with immunoSEQ multiplex PCR; TCRdb has only the in-frame clones, and not every one. Here the sample spans 150,000 to 200,000 clones, around 85% being singletons. The sequenced sample was PBMCs. The receptors derive from a man in his late teens or twenties in good health and CMV-seropositive. The CDR3 runs from the conserved cysteine through the conserved F or W. A D gene is named only where the DNA matches it firmly. Size tells how often a clone was seen (once, few, many) or the class of an expanded clone, and some rows leave it out.

V	J	length	D	size	DNA	CDR3
TRBV6-1	TRBJ2-7	12	.	.	TGTGCCAGCCGACTAGAGAACTACGAGCAGTACTTC	CASRLENYEQYF
TRBV6-5	TRBJ1-1	12	.	few	TGTGCCACTGGGGGGTCGAACACTGAAGCTTTCTTT	CATGGSNTEAFF
TRBV7-6	TRBJ2-2	16	TRBD2	.	TGTGCCAGCAGCTTAGTCTGGGGGGGGGACACCGGGGAGCTGTTTTTT	CASSLVWGGDTGELFF
TRBV30	TRBJ2-3	15	.	.	TGTGCCTGCGAGAACCCACAGGAACGAAGATCTACGCAGTATTTT	CACENPQERRSTQYF
TRBV18	TRBJ2-1	15	TRBD1	.	TGTGCCAGCTCACCGACAGGGGAGTATACCGATGAGCAGTTCTTC	CASSPTGEYTDEQFF
TRBV14	TRBJ1-2	15	TRBD1	.	TGTGCCAGCAGCTCCCCGGGACAGGCGGACTGGGGCTACACCTTC	CASSSPGQADWGYTF
TRBV9	TRBJ1-3	12	.	.	TGTGCCAGCAGCACCCGACAGTCCACCATATATTTT	CASSTRQSTIYF
TRBV7-2	TRBJ2-3	16	.	once	TGTGCCAGCAGCTTATTCGCCCCGGCGGGGACCGATACGCAGTATTTT	CASSLFAPAGTDTQYF
TRBV9	TRBJ2-2	17	TRBD1	.	TGTGCCAGCAGCAAAGGGATCCTGGACAGGGAGGCCGGGGAGCTGTTTTTT	CASSKGILDREAGELFF
TRBV30	TRBJ1-2	13	TRBD1	.	TGTGCCCGGACAACAGGGGGGGAGGGTGGCTACACCTTC	CARTTGGEGGYTF
TRBV6-5	TRBJ2-3	13	.	once	TGTGCCAGCACCTTGCAGGGGACAGATACGCAGTATTTT	CASTLQGTDTQYF
TRBV5-1	TRBJ2-2	16	.	.	TGCGCCAGCAGCTCGCTACCCCAATCCCGGGACGGGGAGCTGTTTTTT	CASSSLPQSRDGELFF
TRBV5-4	TRBJ1-1	15	TRBD1	.	TGTGCCAGCAGCGGGAAGGACAGGGTCCACACTGAAGCTTTCTTT	CASSGKDRVHTEAFF
TRBV5-6	TRBJ2-7	15	TRBD2	.	TGTGCCAGCAGCTTGGTAGCGGGGGGGCTTTCTGAGCAGTACTTC	CASSLVAGGLSEQYF
TRBV7-8	TRBJ1-6	16	.	.	TGTGCCAGCAGCCAAGCCGACACTAGGTATAATTCACCCCTCCACTTT	CASSQADTRYNSPLHF
TRBV19	TRBJ2-2	13	.	.	TGTGCCAGTAGACGGACGGGGACCGGGGAGCTGTTTTTT	CASRRTGTGELFF
TRBV5-1	TRBJ1-2	14	.	few	TGCGCCAGCAGCGGTCGGGCGGGAGACTATGGCTACACCTTC	CASSGRAGDYGYTF
TRBV13	TRBJ2-6	16	.	.	TGTGCCAGCAGCTTACCTCAGGGGTCCGGGGCCAACGTCCTGACTTTC	CASSLPQGSGANVLTF
TRBV7-9	TRBJ1-2	11	.	.	TGTTCCAGTCAACAGGACTATGGCTACACCTTC	CSSQQDYGYTF
TRBV7-2	TRBJ2-7	14	TRBD1	.	TGTGCCAGCAGCCCGCCGGGACAGCAATACGAGCAGTACTTC	CASSPPGQQYEQYF
TRBV27	TRBJ2-3	15	.	once	TGTGCCAGCAGTTTGAGGGGGGGCCGGATAGATACGCAGTATTTT	CASSLRGGRIDTQYF
TRBV29-1	TRBJ2-1	13	TRBD1	.	TGCAGCGTTTATGGGACAGGTCCCAATGAGCAGTTCTTC	CSVYGTGPNEQFF
TRBV7-2	TRBJ2-4	18	TRBD2	.	TGTGCCAGCAGCTTGGGACTAGCGGGGGAGACGGCCAAAAACATTCAGTACTTC	CASSLGLAGETAKNIQYF
TRBV6-5	TRBJ2-2	14	.	.	TGTGCCAGCAGTGGACAGCCCCCCACCGGGGAGCTGTTTTTT	CASSGQPPTGELFF
TRBV2	TRBJ1-6	13	.	.	TGTGCCAGCATTCAGGGGTTGGATTCACCCCTCCACTTT	CASIQGLDSPLHF
TRBV5-1	TRBJ1-3	15	TRBD1	.	TGCGCCAGCAGCACGGGGACAGCTTTTGGAAACACCATATATTTT	CASSTGTAFGNTIYF
TRBV10-3	TRBJ1-1	15	TRBD1	few	TGTGCCATCAGTGTGGGAAGACAGGGTAACACTGAAGCTTTCTTT	CAISVGRQGNTEAFF
TRBV6-5	TRBJ2-1	13	TRBD1	.	TGTGCCAGCAGCCCGACAGGGTACAATGAGCAGTTCTTC	CASSPTGYNEQFF
TRBV19	TRBJ1-5	18	.	.	TGTGCCAGTAAGGGAAAGGCAGGGGATCCTGGGGGCAATCAGCCCCAGCATTTT	CASKGKAGDPGGNQPQHF
TRBV7-2	TRBJ1-6	14	.	.	TGTGCCAGCAGCTCCCGACAAGGCGATAGGCCCCTCCACTTT	CASSSRQGDRPLHF
TRBV5-6	TRBJ1-1	15	.	few	TGTGCCAGCAGGAAAATAGACAGAGCGAACACTGAAGCTTTCTTT	CASRKIDRANTEAFF
TRBV25-1	TRBJ2-5	17	TRBD2	.	TGTGCCAGCAGTGAAGCCTTTGGGGGGGGGTACCAAGAGACCCAGTACTTC	CASSEAFGGGYQETQYF
TRBV4-3	TRBJ1-6	17	.	.	TGCGCCAGCAGCCAAGATATCAGACGGAACAAGGGGGATCCCCTCCACTTT	CASSQDIRRNKGDPLHF
TRBV7-7	TRBJ2-5	14	TRBD1	.	TGTGCCAGCAGCTTGGCAGGGGGCCTGGAGACCCAGTACTTC	CASSLAGGLETQYF
TRBV11-3	TRBJ2-1	13	.	.	TGTGCCAGCAGCTTCCGCAGAAGTAATGAGCAGTTCTTC	CASSFRRSNEQFF
TRBV6-1	TRBJ2-2	17	TRBD2	.	TGTGCCAGCAGTGGGACTAGCGGGGGGGTGAACACCGGGGAGCTGTTTTTT	CASSGTSGGVNTGELFF
TRBV9	TRBJ1-6	13	TRBD1	.	TGTGCCAGCAGCGCCGGCGGGACAGCACCCCTCCACTTT	CASSAGGTAPLHF
TRBV2	TRBJ2-2	14	.	.	TGTGCCAGCAGCCAAAAAGGGGGTACCGGGGAGCTGTTTTTT	CASSQKGGTGELFF
TRBV27	TRBJ2-5	21	TRBD1	.	TGTGCCAGCAGTGGATCACAGGGGAATTATTTGGATGATGTGGCGTTGGAGACCCAGTACTTC	CASSGSQGNYLDDVALETQYF
TRBV7-9	TRBJ2-5	13	.	.	TGTGCCAGCAGCTTGGCAAGCCAAGAGACCCAGTACTTC	CASSLASQETQYF